This T cell receptor (beta chain) was captured in a study of beta chain features in type 1 diabetes. Broader study findings: There were fewer insertions and more deletions at the VDJ junctions of type 1 diabetes patients. Sequencing the cDNA could make cells with high TCR expression show up more than they should. Significant though moderate, a shortening of TCRB CDR3s appeared in all four CD4+ subsets of Type 1 diabetes patients.

Points on this clone: The antigen remains undetermined.

TCRB transcripts that were expressed got sequenced, as all of the isolated RNA had been reverse transcribed. Profiled with immunoSEQ multiplex PCR; TCRdb holds only in-frame clones, not every one. Of 600,000 to 750,000 clones listed, 9.5% to 15% were seen once; the top ten hold approximately 0.11%. Between the trimmed V and J ends, which lost 7 bases and 9 bases, there was a span of 15 bases. The CDR3 is made up of 12 amino acids. CDR1 and CDR2 (germline): MDHEN, SYDVKM. Sequencing was carried out using naive CD4+ T cells from blood. The genes are TRBV28 and TRBJ1-2; D not resolved. This sequence originates from a man aged 25 to 40 with type 1 diabetes. The CDR3 DNA reads as TGTGCCAGCACCTCGACGGCGTCGAGCTACACCTTC. Protein sequence: CASTSTASSYTF.